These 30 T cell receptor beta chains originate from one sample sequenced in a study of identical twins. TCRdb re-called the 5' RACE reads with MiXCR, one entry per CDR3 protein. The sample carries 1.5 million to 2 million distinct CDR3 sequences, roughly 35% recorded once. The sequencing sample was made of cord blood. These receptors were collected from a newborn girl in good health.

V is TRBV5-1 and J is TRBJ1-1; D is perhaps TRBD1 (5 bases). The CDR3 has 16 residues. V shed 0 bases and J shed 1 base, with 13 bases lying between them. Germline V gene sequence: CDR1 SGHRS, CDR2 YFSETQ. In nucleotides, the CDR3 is TGCGCCAGCAGCTTGGAGGGCAGGGTGGGGAACACTGAAGCTTTCTTT. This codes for CASSLEGRVGNTEAFF. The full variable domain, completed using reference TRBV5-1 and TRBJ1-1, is KAGVTQTPRYLIKTRGQQVTLSCSPISGHRSVSWYQQTPGQGLQFLFEYFSETQRNKGNFPGRFSGRQFSNSRSEMNVSTLELGDSALYLCASSLEGRVGNTEAFFGQGTRLTVV.

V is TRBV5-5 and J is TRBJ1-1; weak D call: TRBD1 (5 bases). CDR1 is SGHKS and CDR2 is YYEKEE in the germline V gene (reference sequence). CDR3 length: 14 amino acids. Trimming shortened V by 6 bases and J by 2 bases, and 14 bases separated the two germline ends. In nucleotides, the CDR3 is TGTGCCAGCACGGAGCAGGGTATAAACACTGAAGCTTTCTTT. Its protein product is CASTEQGINTEAFF.

CDR3 coding DNA: TGTGCCAGCAACGCCCGACAGGGAGGAGAAAAACTGTTTTTT. Protein product: CASNARQGGEKLFF. The V call is TRBV12-3 or TRBV12-4, the J call TRBJ1-4, with TRBD1 identical over 7 bases. Losses at the gene ends were 7 bases for V and 8 bases for J; bases not matched to a gene: 10. This CDR3 is built from 14 residues.

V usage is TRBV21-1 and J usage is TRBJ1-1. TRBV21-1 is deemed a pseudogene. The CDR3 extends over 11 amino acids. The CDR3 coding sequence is TGTGCCAGCGAAAGCAGCACTGAAGCTTTCTTT. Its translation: CASESSTEAFF.

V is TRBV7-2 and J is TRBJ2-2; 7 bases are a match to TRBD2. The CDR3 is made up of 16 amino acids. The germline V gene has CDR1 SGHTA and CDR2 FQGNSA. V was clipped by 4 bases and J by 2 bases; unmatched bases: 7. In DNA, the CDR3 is TGTGCCAGCAGCTACGCCGGGACTATAAACACCGGGGAGCTGTTTTTT. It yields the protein CASSYAGTINTGELFF. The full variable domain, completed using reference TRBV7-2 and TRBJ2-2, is GAGVSQSPSNKVTEKGKDVELRCDPISGHTALYWYRQSLGQGLEFLIYFQGNSAPDKSGLPSDRFSAERTGGSVSTLTIQRTQQEDSAVYLCASSYAGTINTGELFFGEGSRLTVL.

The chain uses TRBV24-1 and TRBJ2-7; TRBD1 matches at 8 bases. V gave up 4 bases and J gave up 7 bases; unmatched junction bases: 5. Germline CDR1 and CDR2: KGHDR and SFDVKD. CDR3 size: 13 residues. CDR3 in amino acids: CATSELTGDEQYF. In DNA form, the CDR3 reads TGTGCCACCAGTGAGCTGACAGGGGATGAGCAGTACTTC.

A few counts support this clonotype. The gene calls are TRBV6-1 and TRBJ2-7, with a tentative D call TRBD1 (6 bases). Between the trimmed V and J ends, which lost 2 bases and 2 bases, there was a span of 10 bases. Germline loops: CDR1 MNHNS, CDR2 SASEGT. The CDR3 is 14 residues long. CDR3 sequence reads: CASSELGHTYEQYF. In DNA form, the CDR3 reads TGTGCCAGCAGTGAATTGGGACACACCTACGAGCAGTACTTC.

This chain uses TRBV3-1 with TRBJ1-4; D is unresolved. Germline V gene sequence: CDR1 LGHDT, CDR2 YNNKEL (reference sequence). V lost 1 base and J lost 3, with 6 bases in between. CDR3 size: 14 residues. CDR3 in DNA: TGTGCCAGCAGCCAAGGACGGGCTAATGAAAAACTGTTTTTT. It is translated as CASSQGRANEKLFF.

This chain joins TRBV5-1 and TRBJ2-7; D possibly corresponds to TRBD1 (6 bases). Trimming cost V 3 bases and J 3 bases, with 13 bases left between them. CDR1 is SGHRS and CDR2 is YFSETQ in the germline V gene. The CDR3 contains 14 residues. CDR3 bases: TGCGCCAGCAGCTCATCAGGGGAGAACTACGAGCAGTACTTC. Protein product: CASSSSGENYEQYF.

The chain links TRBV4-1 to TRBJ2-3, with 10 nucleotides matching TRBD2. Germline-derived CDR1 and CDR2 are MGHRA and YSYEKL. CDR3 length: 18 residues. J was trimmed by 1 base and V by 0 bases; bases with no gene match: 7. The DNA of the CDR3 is TGCGCCAGCAGCCAAGAGAGGCTAGCGGGGGAGGGCACAGATACGCAGTATTTT. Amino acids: CASSQERLAGEGTDTQYF.

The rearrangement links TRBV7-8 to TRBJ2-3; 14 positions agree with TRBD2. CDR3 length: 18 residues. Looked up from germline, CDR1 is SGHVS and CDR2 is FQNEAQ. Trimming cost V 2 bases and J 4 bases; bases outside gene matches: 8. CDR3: CASSLSGTSGRGADTQYF. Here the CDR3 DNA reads TGTGCCAGCAGCTTATCTGGGACTAGCGGGAGAGGGGCAGATACGCAGTATTTT.

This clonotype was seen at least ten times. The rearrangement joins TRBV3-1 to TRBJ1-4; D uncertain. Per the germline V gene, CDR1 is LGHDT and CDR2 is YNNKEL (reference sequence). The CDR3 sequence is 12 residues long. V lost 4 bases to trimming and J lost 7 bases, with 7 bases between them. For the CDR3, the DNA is TGTGCCAGCAGCCGGGTCGGTGAAAAACTGTTTTTT. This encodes CASSRVGEKLFF.

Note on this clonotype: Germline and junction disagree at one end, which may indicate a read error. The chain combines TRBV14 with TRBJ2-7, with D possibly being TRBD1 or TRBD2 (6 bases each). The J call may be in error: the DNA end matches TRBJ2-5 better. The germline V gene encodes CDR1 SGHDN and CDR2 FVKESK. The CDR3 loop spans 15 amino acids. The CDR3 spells CACSQVAGGEETQYF. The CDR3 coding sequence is TGTGCCTGCAGCCAAGTTGCCGGGGGCGAGGAGACCCAGTACTTC.

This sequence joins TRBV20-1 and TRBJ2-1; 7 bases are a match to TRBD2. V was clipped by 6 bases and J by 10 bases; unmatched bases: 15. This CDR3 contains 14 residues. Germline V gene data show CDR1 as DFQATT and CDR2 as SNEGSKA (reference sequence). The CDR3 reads CSARPAGKRWEQFF. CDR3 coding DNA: TGCAGTGCCCGACCAGCGGGAAAGAGGTGGGAGCAGTTCTTC.

The CDR3 sequence: CASSNRDYNEQYF. CDR3 bases: TGTGCCAGCAGTAACAGGGACTACAATGAGCAGTACTTC. This sequence joins TRBV25-1 and TRBJ2-1; a weak D match, TRBD2 (7 bases). The end of the DNA fits TRBJ2-7 better, so the J call may be wrong. The CDR3 contains 13 residues. The germline V gene encodes CDR1 MGHDK and CDR2 SYGVNS.

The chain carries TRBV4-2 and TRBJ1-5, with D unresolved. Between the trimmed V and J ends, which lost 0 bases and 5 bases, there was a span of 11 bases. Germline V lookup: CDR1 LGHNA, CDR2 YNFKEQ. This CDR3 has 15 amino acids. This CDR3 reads CASSQEAGADQPQHF. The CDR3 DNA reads TGTGCCAGCAGCCAAGAGGCAGGTGCCGATCAGCCCCAGCATTTT.

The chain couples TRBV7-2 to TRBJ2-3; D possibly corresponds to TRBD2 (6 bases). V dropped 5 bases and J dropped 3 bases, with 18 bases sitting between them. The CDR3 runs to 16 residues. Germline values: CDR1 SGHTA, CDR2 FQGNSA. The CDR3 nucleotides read TGTGCCAGCAGCGATGGGCTGGGGCGGGGAACAGATACGCAGTATTTT. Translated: CASSDGLGRGTDTQYF.

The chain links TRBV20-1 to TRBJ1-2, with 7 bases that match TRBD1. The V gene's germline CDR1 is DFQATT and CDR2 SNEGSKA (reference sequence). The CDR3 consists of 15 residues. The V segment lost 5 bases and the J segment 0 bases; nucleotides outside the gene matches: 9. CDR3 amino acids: CSAGDSLFSNYGYTF. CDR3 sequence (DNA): TGCAGTGCTGGGGACAGCCTCTTTTCTAACTATGGCTACACCTTC.

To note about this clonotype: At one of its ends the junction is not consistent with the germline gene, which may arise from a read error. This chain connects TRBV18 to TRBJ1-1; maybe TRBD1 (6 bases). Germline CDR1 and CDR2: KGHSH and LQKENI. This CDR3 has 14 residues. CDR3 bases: TGTGTCAGCTCACCACTCGGGGGGCTCAGTCAAGCTTTCTTT. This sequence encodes CVSSPLGGLSQAFF.

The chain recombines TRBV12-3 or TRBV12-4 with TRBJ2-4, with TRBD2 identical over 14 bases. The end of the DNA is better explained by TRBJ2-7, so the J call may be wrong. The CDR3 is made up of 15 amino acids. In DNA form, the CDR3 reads TGTGCCAGCAGTTGGGGACTAGCGGGAGTCCACGAGCAGTACTTC. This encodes CASSWGLAGVHEQYF.

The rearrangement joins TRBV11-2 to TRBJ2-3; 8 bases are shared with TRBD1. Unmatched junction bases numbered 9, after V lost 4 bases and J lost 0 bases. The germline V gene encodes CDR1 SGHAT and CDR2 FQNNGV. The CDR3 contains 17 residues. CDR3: CASSSIGQGPSTDTQYF. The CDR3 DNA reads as TGTGCCAGCAGCTCAATAGGACAGGGACCAAGCACAGATACGCAGTATTTT. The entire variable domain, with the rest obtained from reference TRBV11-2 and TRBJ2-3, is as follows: EAGVAQSPRYKIIEKRQSVAFWCNPISGHATLYWYQQILGQGPKLLIQFQNNGVVDDSQLPKDRFSAERLKGVDSTLKIQPAKLEDSAVYLCASSSIGQGPSTDTQYFGPGTRLTVL.

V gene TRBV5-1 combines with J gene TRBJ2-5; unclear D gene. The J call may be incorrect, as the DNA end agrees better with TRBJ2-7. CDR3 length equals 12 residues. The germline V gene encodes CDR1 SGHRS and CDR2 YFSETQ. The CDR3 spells CASSPHMDEQYF. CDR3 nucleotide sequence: TGCGCCAGCAGCCCGCATATGGACGAGCAGTACTTC.

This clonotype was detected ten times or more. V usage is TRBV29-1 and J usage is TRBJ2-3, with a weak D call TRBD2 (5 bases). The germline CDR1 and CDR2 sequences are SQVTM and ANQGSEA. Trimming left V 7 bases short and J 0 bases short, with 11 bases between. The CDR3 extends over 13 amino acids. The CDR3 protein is CSAGEYSTDTQYF. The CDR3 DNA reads TGCAGCGCCGGGGAATATAGCACAGATACGCAGTATTTT.

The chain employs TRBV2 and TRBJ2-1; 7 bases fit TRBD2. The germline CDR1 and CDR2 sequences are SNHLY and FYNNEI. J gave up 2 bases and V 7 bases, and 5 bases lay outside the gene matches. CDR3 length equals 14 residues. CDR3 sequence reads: CASIGLAAYNEQFF. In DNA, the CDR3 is TGTGCCAGCATCGGGCTAGCGGCCTACAATGAGCAGTTCTTC.

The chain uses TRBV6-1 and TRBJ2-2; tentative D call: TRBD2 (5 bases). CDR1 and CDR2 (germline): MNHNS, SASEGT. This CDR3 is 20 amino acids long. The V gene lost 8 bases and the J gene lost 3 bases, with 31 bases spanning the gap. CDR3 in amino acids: CASFSLGFSSAERDTGELFF. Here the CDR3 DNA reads TGTGCCAGCTTTTCCCTCGGCTTTAGCTCGGCAGAGAGGGACACCGGGGAGCTGTTTTTT.

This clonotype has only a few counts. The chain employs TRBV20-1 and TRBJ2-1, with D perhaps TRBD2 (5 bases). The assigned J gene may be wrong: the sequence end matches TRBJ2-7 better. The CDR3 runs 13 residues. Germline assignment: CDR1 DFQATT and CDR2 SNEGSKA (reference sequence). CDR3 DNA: TGCAGTGCTAGAGAAGGACTCCTCAATGAGCAGTACTTC. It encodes CSAREGLLNEQYF.

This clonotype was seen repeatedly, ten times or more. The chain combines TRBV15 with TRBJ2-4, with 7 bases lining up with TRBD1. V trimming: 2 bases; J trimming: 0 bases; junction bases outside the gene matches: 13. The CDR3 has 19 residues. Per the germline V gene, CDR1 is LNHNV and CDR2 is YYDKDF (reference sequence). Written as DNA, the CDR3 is TGTGCCACCAGCAGAAGACAGGGTTTTGAGGACCTAGCCAAAAACATTCAGTACTTC. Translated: CATSRRQGFEDLAKNIQYF.

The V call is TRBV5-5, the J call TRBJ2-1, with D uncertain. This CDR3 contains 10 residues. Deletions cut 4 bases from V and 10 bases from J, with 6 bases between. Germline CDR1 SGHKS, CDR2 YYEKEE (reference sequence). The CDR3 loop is CASSGFEQFF. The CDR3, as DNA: TGTGCCAGCAGCGGGTTCGAGCAGTTCTTC. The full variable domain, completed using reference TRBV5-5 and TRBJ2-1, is DAGVTQSPTHLIKTRGQQVTLRCSPISGHKSVSWYQQVLGQGPQFIFQYYEKEERGRGNFPDRFSARQFPNYSSELNVNALLLGDSALYLCASSGFEQFFGPGTRLTVL.

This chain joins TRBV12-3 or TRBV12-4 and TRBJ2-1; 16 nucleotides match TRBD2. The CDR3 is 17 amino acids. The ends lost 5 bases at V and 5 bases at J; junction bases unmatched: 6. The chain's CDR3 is CASSGTSGRALHNEQFF. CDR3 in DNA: TGTGCCAGCAGTGGGACTAGCGGGAGGGCCCTCCACAATGAGCAGTTCTTC.

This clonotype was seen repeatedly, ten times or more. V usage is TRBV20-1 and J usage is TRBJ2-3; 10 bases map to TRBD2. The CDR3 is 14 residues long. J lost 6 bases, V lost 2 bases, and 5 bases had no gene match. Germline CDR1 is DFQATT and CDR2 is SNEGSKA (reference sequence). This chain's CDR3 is CSARRGAGGDTQYF. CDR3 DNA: TGCAGTGCTAGAAGGGGAGCGGGAGGGGATACGCAGTATTTT.